The 20 T cell receptor beta chains presented below share a single source sample, sequenced in a study of post-analysis software for immune sequencing data. The authors incorporated unique molecular identifiers into the TCR beta cDNA libraries. TCRdb reprocessed the PCR reads with MiXCR, giving one entry per CDR3 protein. Of fewer than 850,000 distinct CDR3 sequences in the sample, about 32% were seen once. Study results and caveats: With TRBV5-6, TRBV5-1 and TRBV20-1 included, about 5 TRBV segments were more frequent in patients than in controls.

These TCRs' antigens remain unknown. The sequenced sample consisted of blood. All receptors come from a girl between 10 and 17 years old with multiple sclerosis.

In this sample, this clonotype turned up a few times. This chain joins TRBV9 and TRBJ1-2; a possible D gene is TRBD1 (6 bases). V was pared by 4 bases and J by 4 bases, with 14 bases between. The germline CDR1 and CDR2 sequences are SGDLS and YYNGEE. This CDR3 has 14 residues. The CDR3 DNA reads TGTGCCAGCAGCCGCGGGGGGCGGGTCTATGGCTACACCTTC. Amino acid sequence: CASSRGGRVYGYTF. The full variable domain, in which reference TRBV9 and TRBJ1-2 provide the parts outside the CDR3, is DSGVTQTPKHLITATGQRVTLRCSPRSGDLSVYWYQQSLDQGLQFLIQYYNGEERAKGNILERFSAQQFPDLHSELNLSSLELGDSALYFCASSRGGRVYGYTFGSGTRLTVV.

This sequence joins TRBV12-3 or TRBV12-4 and TRBJ2-7; 14 bases match TRBD2. The V segment lost 5 bases and the J segment 2 bases; nucleotides outside the gene matches: 5. CDR3 length: 16 residues. The CDR3 sequence is CASSRPTSGRAYEQYF. In nucleotides, the CDR3 is TGTGCCAGCAGTCGCCCGACTAGCGGGAGGGCCTACGAGCAGTACTTC.

V gene TRBV10-3 combines with J gene TRBJ2-7, with D possibly being TRBD1 (6 bases). Germline CDR1 is ENHRY and CDR2 is SYGVKD. Trimming removed 6 bases at V and 3 bases at J, with 15 bases between. The CDR3 covers 14 residues. CDR3 DNA: TGTGCCATCAGAGCCCAGGGGTCGGGCTACGAGCAGTACTTC. Protein: CAIRAQGSGYEQYF.

This clonotype has just a few counts. This sequence joins TRBV7-2 and TRBJ1-5, with 10 bases lining up with TRBD1. Germline CDR1 is SGHTA and CDR2 is FQGNSA. V dropped 4 bases and J dropped 5; count of bases not matched to a gene: 5. The CDR3 covers 15 residues. The CDR3 nucleotides read TGTGCCAGCAGCTCCACCGGGACAGGGGATCAGCCCCAGCATTTT. Residues: CASSSTGTGDQPQHF.

The chain employs TRBV11-2 and TRBJ2-1; no reliable D call. The CDR3 runs to 13 residues. Germline V gives CDR1 SGHAT, CDR2 FQNNGV. The germline V and J ends were trimmed by 0 bases and 9 bases, with 9 bases remaining between them. The CDR3 is CASSLDLLREQFF. DNA of the CDR3: TGTGCCAGCAGCTTAGATCTACTCCGTGAGCAGTTCTTC.

The V and J genes are TRBV20-1 and TRBJ1-5; 7 bases agree with TRBD1. Germline assignment: CDR1 DFQATT and CDR2 SNEGSKA (reference sequence). With 5 bases clipped from V and 3 bases from J, the junction kept 4 bases outside the gene matches. The CDR3 runs to 13 residues. CDR3: CSAFRGFNQPQHF. For the CDR3, the DNA is TGCAGTGCTTTCAGGGGGTTCAATCAGCCCCAGCATTTT.

This clonotype turned up a few times. The chain recombines TRBV20-1 with TRBJ1-2, with TRBD1 as a possible D gene (5 bases). This CDR3 is 13 amino acids long. Germline CDR1 DFQATT, CDR2 SNEGSKA (reference sequence). V was trimmed by 5 bases and J by 5 bases, leaving 15 bases between them. CDR3 loop: CSAPGGEWYGYTF. Written as DNA, the CDR3 is TGCAGTGCTCCCGGGGGGGAGTGGTATGGCTACACCTTC.

This clonotype was seen a handful of times. The chain employs TRBV6-1 and TRBJ2-1, with D perhaps assigned TRBD1 or TRBD2 (5 bases each). CDR1 is MNHNS and CDR2 is SASEGT in the germline V gene. Trimming pared 5 bases from V and 0 bases from J, leaving 11 bases between. The CDR3 consists of 15 residues. The CDR3 coding sequence is TGTGCCAGCAGTCGGGGCCAGAGCTCCTACAATGAGCAGTTCTTC. It encodes CASSRGQSSYNEQFF.

This clonotype was seen repeatedly, ten times or more. This chain links TRBV7-2 with TRBJ2-1, with D perhaps being TRBD1 or TRBD2 (5 bases each). The CDR3 has 14 amino acids. Germline V lookup: CDR1 SGHTA, CDR2 FQGNSA. Deletions cut 7 bases from V and 5 bases from J, with 15 bases between. The CDR3 coding sequence is TGTGCCAGCACCATACCCTTGGGGGACAATGAGCAGTTCTTC. Protein product: CASTIPLGDNEQFF.

This sequence joins TRBV5-1 and TRBJ2-3, with 9 bases lining up with TRBD1. This CDR3 has 17 residues. J gave up 0 bases and V 3 bases, and 8 bases lay outside the gene matches. Germline CDR1 is SGHRS and CDR2 is YFSETQ. The CDR3 DNA is TGCGCCAGCAGCTGGCGGACAGGGGCAGGTAGCACAGATACGCAGTATTTT. The encoded protein is CASSWRTGAGSTDTQYF.

This clonotype was detected ten times or more. V is TRBV7-2 and J is TRBJ1-5, with D hard to call. The ends were cut back, 5 bases at V and 0 bases at J, with 8 bases in the middle. The germline gives CDR1 SGHTA, CDR2 FQGNSA. CDR3 size: 14 residues. CDR3 protein: CASSQDFSNQPQHF. The CDR3 bases are TGTGCCAGCAGCCAGGACTTTAGCAATCAGCCCCAGCATTTT.

V gene TRBV4-2 combines with J gene TRBJ1-2; D remains ambiguous. Trimming pared 3 bases from V and 6 bases from J, leaving 17 bases between. The CDR3 consists of 15 residues. Germline V CDR1 and CDR2: LGHNA, YNFKEQ. CDR3 sequence (DNA): TGTGCCAGCAGCCACGAACTTAGCACAGAAAATGGCTACACCTTC. Protein: CASSHELSTENGYTF.

V usage is TRBV29-1 and J usage is TRBJ1-2, with TRBD1 as a possible D gene (5 bases). Trimming removed 6 bases from V and 6 bases from J, with 11 bases in between. This CDR3 has 11 amino acids. Germline CDR1 and CDR2: SQVTM and ANQGSEA. This chain's CDR3 is CSVPDSNGYTF. CDR3 DNA sequence: TGCAGCGTCCCCGACAGCAATGGCTACACCTTC. Filled out from reference TRBV29-1 and TRBJ1-2, the complete variable domain reads SAVISQKPSRDICQRGTSLTIQCQVDSQVTMMFWYRQQPGQSLTLIATANQGSEATYESGFVIDKFPISRPNLTFSTLTVSNMSPEDSSIYLCSVPDSNGYTFGSGTRLTVV.

This clonotype was counted a few times. The genes are TRBV11-2 and TRBJ2-7; the match to TRBD1 covers 8 bases. The V segment lost 5 bases and the J segment 2 bases; nucleotides outside the gene matches: 14. CDR3 length: 17 amino acids. The germline gives CDR1 SGHAT, CDR2 FQNNGV. CDR3 protein: CASSPPGGGGGAYEQYF. DNA for the CDR3: TGTGCCAGCAGCCCCCCAGGGGGCGGCGGAGGAGCCTACGAGCAGTACTTC.

This chain uses TRBV11-2 with TRBJ2-1; D possibly corresponds to TRBD1 (5 bases). V lost 5 bases to trimming and J lost 4 bases, with 12 bases between them. Germline CDR1 is SGHAT and CDR2 is FQNNGV. This CDR3 is 14 amino acids long. This chain's CDR3 is CASSNYRQYNEQFF. The CDR3 DNA reads as TGTGCCAGCAGCAACTATCGACAGTACAATGAGCAGTTCTTC.

This clonotype has only a few counts. The chain links TRBV2 to TRBJ2-7; D perhaps matches TRBD2 (6 bases). Trimming cost V 6 bases and J 3 bases, with 15 bases left between them. Germline V gene lookup returns CDR1 SNHLY and CDR2 FYNNEI. This CDR3 contains 14 residues. The CDR3, as DNA: TGTGCCAGCAGATCGAGACTAGTAGTCTACGAGCAGTACTTC. Its translation is CASRSRLVVYEQYF.

A few counts support this clonotype. J is TRBJ1-5 and V is TRBV6-2 or TRBV6-3; 7 positions match TRBD1. J lost 0 bases, V lost 2 bases, and 10 bases had no gene match. Germline lookup yields CDR1 MNHEY and CDR2 SVGEGT. This CDR3 has 18 residues. CDR3 region: CASSYHRTGENSNQPQHF. The CDR3 nucleotides read TGTGCCAGCAGTTACCACCGGACAGGTGAGAATAGCAATCAGCCCCAGCATTTT.

This clonotype was seen more than once but under ten times. The rearrangement links TRBV20-1 to TRBJ2-4, with a weak D call TRBD1 (6 bases). The end of the DNA is better explained by TRBJ2-5, so the J call may be wrong. This CDR3 has 16 residues. The V gene's germline CDR1 is DFQATT and CDR2 SNEGSKA (reference sequence). The CDR3 nucleotides are TGCAGTGCTAGAGATCCCAACGGGACACTGAGGTCGACCCAGTACTTC. Its protein product is CSARDPNGTLRSTQYF.

The rearrangement joins TRBV5-1 to TRBJ1-2, with D unresolved. In germline, CDR1 is SGHRS, CDR2 YFSETQ. CDR3 length equals 12 residues. V dropped 3 bases and J dropped 8 bases, with 11 bases sitting between them. The CDR3: CASSSERVGYTF. CDR3 in DNA: TGCGCCAGCAGCTCGGAGAGGGTCGGCTACACCTTC. The full variable domain, its missing parts supplied by reference TRBV5-1 and TRBJ1-2, is KAGVTQTPRYLIKTRGQQVTLSCSPISGHRSVSWYQQTPGQGLQFLFEYFSETQRNKGNFPGRFSGRQFSNSRSEMNVSTLELGDSALYLCASSSERVGYTFGSGTRLTVV.

This chain connects TRBV29-1 to TRBJ1-1, with D possibly TRBD1 on 6 matching bases. CDR1 SQVTM and CDR2 ANQGSEA come from the germline V gene. V shed 6 bases and J shed 2 bases, with 16 bases lying between them. The CDR3 runs to 14 residues. DNA for the CDR3: TGCAGCGTAAGCTGGGGGCAGGTAAACACTGAAGCTTTCTTT. As protein: CSVSWGQVNTEAFF.